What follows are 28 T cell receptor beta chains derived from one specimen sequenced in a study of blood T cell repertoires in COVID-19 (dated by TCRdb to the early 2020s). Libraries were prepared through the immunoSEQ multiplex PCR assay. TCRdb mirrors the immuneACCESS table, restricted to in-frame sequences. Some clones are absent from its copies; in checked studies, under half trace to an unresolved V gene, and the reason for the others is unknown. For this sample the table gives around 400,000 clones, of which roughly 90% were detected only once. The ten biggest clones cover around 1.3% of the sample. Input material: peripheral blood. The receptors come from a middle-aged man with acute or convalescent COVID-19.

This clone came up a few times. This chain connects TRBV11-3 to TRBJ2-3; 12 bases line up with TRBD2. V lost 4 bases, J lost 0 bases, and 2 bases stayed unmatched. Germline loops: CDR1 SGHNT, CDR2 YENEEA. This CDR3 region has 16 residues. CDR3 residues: CASSSGLAGSTDTQYF. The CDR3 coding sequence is TGTGCCAGCAGCTCCGGACTAGCGGGGAGCACAGATACGCAGTATTTT.

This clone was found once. The CDR3 bases are TGTGCCAGCAGCCGACAGGGTCCGCACGAGCAGTACTTC. Its translation is CASSRQGPHEQYF. This chain uses TRBV6-5 with TRBJ2-7; 7 bases line up with TRBD1. The germline gives CDR1 MNHEY, CDR2 SVGAGI. CDR3 size: 13 residues. Trimming cost V 6 bases and J 5 bases; bases outside gene matches: 7.

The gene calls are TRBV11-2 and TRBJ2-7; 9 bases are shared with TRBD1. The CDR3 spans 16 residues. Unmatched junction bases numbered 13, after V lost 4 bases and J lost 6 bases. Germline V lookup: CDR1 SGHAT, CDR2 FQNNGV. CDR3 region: CASSSDKGQGWGEQYF. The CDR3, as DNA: TGTGCCAGCAGCTCCGACAAGGGACAGGGATGGGGCGAGCAGTACTTC.

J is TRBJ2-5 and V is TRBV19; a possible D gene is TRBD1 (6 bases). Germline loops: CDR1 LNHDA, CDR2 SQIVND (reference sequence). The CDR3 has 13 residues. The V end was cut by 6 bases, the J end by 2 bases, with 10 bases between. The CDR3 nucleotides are TGTGCCAGTAGGACAGGCCTTCAAGAGACCCAGTACTTC. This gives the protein CASRTGLQETQYF.

The CDR3 loop reads CASSVGGFGGYTF. The CDR3 nucleotides read TGTGCCAGCAGCGTAGGGGGCTTCGGCGGCTACACCTTC. This chain connects TRBV9 to TRBJ1-2; D is possibly TRBD1 (5 bases). Trimming pared 0 bases from V and 8 bases from J, leaving 11 bases between. The CDR3 length is 13 residues. The germline CDR1 and CDR2 sequences are SGDLS and YYNGEE.

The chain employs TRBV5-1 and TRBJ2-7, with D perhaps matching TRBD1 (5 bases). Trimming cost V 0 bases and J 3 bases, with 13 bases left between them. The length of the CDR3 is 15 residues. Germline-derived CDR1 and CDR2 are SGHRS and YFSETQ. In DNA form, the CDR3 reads TGCGCCAGCAGCTTGGCGCAGGGCCTTAACTACGAGCAGTACTTC. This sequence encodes CASSLAQGLNYEQYF.

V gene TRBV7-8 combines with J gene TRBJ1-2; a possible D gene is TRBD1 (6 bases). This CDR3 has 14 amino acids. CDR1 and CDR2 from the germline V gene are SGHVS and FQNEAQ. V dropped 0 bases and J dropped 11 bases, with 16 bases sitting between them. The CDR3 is CASSLAWGGPSYTF. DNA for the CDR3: TGTGCCAGCAGCTTAGCGTGGGGGGGGCCCTCTTACACCTTC.

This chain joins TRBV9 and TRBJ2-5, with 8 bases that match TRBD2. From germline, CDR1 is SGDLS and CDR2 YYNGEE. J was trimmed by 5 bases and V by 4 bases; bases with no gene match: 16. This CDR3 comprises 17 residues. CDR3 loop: CASSPNPGTRNSETQYF. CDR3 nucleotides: TGTGCCAGCAGCCCTAACCCCGGGACTAGGAATTCGGAGACCCAGTACTTC. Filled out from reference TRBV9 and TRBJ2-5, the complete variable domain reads DSGVTQTPKHLITATGQRVTLRCSPRSGDLSVYWYQQSLDQGLQFLIQYYNGEERAKGNILERFSAQQFPDLHSELNLSSLELGDSALYFCASSPNPGTRNSETQYFGPGTRLLVL.

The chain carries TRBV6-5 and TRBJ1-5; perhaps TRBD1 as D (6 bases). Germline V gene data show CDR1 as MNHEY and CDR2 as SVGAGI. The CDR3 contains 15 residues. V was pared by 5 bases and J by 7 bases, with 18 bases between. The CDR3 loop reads CASSLTGSWRQPQHF. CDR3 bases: TGTGCCAGCAGTCTCACAGGGAGTTGGAGACAGCCCCAGCATTTT.

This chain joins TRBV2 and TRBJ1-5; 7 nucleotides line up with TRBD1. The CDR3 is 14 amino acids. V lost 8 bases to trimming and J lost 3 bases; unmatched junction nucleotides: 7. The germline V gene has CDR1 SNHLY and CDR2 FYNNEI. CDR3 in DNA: TGTGCCAGCCACGGGACAGCTATCAATCAGCCCCAGCATTTT. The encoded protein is CASHGTAINQPQHF.

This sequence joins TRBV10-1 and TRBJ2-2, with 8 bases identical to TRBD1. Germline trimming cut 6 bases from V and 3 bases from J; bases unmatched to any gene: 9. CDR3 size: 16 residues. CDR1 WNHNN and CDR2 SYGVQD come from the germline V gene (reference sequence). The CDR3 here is CASSPRTGRYTGELFF. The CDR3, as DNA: TGCGCCAGCAGCCCTAGGACAGGGAGGTACACCGGGGAGCTGTTTTTT.

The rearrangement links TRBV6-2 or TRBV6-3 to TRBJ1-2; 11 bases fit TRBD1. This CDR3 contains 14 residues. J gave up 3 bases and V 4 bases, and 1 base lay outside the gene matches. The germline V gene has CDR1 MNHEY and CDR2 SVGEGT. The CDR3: CASSWDRGYYGYTF. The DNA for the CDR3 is TGTGCCAGCAGTTGGGACAGGGGGTACTATGGCTACACCTTC.

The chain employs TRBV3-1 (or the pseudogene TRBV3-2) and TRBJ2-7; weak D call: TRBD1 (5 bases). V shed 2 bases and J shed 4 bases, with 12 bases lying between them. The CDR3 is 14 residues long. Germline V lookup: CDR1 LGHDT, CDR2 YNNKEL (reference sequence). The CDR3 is CASSQTPQGYEQYF. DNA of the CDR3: TGTGCCAGCAGCCAAACTCCTCAGGGTTACGAGCAGTACTTC.

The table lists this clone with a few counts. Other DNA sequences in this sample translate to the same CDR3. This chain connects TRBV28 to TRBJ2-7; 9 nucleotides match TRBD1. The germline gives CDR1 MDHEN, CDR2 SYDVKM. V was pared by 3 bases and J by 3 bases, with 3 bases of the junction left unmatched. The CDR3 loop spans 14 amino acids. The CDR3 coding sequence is TGTGCCAGCAGTTTGGGACAGGGTAACTACGAGCAGTACTTC. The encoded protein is CASSLGQGNYEQYF.

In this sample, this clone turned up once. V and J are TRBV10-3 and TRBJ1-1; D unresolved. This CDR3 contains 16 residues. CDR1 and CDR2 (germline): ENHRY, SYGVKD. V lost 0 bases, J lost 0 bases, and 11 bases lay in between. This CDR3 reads CAISESTPGVNTEAFF. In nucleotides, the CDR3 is TGTGCCATCAGTGAGTCGACACCCGGGGTGAACACTGAAGCTTTCTTT.

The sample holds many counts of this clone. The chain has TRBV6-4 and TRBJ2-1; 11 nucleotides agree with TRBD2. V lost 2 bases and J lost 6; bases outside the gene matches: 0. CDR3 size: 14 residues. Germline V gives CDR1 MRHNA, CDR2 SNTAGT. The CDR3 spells CASSDGLAGNEQFF. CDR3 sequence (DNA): TGTGCCAGCAGTGACGGACTAGCGGGCAATGAGCAGTTCTTC.

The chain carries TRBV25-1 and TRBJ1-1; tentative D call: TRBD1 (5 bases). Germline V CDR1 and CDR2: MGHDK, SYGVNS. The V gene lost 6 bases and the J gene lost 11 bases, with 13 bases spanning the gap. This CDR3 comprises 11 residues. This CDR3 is CASSGGVRAFF. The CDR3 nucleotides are TGTGCCAGCAGCGGGGGAGTCAGGGCTTTCTTT. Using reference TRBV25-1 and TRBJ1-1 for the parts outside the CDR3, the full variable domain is EADIYQTPRYLVIGTGKKITLECSQTMGHDKMYWYQQDPGMELHLIHYSYGVNSTEKGDLSSESTVSRIRTEHFPLTLESARPSHTSQYLCASSGGVRAFFGQGTRLTVV.

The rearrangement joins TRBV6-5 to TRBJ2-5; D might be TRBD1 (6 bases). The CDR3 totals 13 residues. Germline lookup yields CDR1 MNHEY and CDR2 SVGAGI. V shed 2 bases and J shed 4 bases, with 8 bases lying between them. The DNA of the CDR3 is TGTGCCAGCAGTTACGGGGGCGTAGAGACCCAGTACTTC. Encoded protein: CASSYGGVETQYF.

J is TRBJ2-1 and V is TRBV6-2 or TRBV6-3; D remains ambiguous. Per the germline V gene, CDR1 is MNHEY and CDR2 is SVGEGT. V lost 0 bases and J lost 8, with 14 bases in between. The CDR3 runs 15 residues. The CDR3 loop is CASSYSRRPWDEQFF. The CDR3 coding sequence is TGTGCCAGCAGTTACTCGCGGCGCCCCTGGGATGAGCAGTTCTTC.

This CDR3 reads CASSEARDRPGNTIYF. CDR3 nucleotide sequence: TGTGCCAGCAGTGAAGCGCGGGACAGACCTGGAAACACCATATATTTT. The rearrangement uses TRBV2 and TRBJ1-3; 7 nucleotides match TRBD1. The CDR3 totals 16 residues. With 0 bases clipped from V and 2 bases from J, the junction kept 4 bases outside the gene matches. Germline CDR1 reads SNHLY; CDR2 reads FYNNEI.

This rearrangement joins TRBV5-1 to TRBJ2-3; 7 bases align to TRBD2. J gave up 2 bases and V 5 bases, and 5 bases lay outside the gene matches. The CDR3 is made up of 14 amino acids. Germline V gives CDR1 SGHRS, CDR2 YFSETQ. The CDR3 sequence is CASRRTSPTDTQYF. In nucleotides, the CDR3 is TGCGCCAGCAGAAGGACTAGTCCCACAGATACGCAGTATTTT.

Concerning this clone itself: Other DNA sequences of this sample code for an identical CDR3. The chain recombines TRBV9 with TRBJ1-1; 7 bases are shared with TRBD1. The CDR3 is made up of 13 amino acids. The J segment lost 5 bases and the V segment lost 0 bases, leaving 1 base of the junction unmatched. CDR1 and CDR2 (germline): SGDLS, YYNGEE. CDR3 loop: CASSVDRGTEAFF. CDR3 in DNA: TGTGCCAGCAGCGTAGACAGGGGTACTGAAGCTTTCTTT.

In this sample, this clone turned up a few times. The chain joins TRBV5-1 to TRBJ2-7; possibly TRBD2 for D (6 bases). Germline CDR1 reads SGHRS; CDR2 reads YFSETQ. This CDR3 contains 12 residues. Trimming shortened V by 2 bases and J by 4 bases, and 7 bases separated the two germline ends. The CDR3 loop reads CASSFGGYEQYF. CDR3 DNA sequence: TGCGCCAGCAGCTTTGGAGGGTACGAGCAGTACTTC.

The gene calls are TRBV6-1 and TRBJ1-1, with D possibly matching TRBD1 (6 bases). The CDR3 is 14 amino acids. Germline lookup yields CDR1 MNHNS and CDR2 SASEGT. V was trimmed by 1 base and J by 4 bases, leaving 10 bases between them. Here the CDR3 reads CASSEVQGFTEAFF. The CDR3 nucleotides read TGTGCCAGCAGTGAAGTTCAGGGGTTCACTGAAGCTTTCTTT.

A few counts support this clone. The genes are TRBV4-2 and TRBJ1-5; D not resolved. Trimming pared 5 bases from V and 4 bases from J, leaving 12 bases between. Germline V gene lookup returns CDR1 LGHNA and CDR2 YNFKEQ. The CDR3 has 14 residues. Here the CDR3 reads CASSFQVPNQPQHF. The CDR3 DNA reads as TGTGCCAGCAGCTTCCAGGTTCCTAATCAGCCCCAGCATTTT.

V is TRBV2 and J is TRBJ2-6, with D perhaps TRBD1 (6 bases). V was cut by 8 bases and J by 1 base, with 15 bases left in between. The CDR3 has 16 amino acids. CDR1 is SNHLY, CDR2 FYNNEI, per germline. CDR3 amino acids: CASQKDTGSGANVLTF. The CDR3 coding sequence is TGTGCCAGCCAGAAAGATACAGGGTCTGGGGCCAACGTCCTGACTTTC.

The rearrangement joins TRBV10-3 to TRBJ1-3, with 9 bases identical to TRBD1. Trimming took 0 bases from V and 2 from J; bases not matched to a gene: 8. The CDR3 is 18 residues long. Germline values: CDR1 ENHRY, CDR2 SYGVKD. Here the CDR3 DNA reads TGTGCCATCAGTGAGTCGAAGTGGGGACAGGGCGCTGGAAACACCATATATTTT. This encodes CAISESKWGQGAGNTIYF.

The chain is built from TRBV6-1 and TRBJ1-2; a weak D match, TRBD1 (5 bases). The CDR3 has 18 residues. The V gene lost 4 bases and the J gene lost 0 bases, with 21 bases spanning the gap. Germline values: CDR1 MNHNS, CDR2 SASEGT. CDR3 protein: CASSGERARAPANYGYTF. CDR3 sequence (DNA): TGTGCCAGCAGTGGAGAGCGGGCCAGGGCTCCTGCTAACTATGGCTACACCTTC.